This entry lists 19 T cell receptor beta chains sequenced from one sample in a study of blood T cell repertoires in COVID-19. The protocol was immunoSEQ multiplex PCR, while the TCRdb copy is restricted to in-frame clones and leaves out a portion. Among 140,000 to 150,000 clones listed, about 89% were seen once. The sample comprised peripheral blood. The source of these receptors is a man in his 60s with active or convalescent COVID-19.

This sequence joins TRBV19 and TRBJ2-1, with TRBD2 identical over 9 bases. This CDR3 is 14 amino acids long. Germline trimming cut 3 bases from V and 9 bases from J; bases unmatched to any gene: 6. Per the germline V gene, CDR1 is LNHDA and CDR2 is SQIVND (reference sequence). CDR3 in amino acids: CASSITGGGAEQFF. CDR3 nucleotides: TGTGCCAGTAGTATTACTGGCGGGGGGGCTGAGCAGTTCTTC.

CDR3 nucleotide sequence: TGCGCCAGCAGCACGGGAGACACTGAAGCTTTCTTT. Its protein product is CASSTGDTEAFF. The chain couples TRBV5-1 to TRBJ1-1; D not certain. The length of the CDR3 is 12 residues. V was trimmed by 4 bases and J by 3 bases, leaving 7 bases between them. Looked up from germline, CDR1 is SGHRS and CDR2 is YFSETQ.

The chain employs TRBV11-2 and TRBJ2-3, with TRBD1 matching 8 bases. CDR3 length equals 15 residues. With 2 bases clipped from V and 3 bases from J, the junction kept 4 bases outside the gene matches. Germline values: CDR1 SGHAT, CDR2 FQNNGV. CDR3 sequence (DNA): TGTGCCAGCAGCTTACAGGGGGCGAGGACAGATACGCAGTATTTT. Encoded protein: CASSLQGARTDTQYF.

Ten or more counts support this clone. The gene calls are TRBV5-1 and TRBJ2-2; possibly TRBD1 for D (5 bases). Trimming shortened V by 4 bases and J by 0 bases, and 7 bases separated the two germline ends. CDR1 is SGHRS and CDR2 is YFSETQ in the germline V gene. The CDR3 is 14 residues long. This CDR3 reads CASSRTSNTGELFF. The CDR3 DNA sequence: TGCGCCAGCAGCAGGACATCGAACACCGGGGAGCTGTTTTTT. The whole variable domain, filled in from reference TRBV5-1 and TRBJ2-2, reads KAGVTQTPRYLIKTRGQQVTLSCSPISGHRSVSWYQQTPGQGLQFLFEYFSETQRNKGNFPGRFSGRQFSNSRSEMNVSTLELGDSALYLCASSRTSNTGELFFGEGSRLTVL.

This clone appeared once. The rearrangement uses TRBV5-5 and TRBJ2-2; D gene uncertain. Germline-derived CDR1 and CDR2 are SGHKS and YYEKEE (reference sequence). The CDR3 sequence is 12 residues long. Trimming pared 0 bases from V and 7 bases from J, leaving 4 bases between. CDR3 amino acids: CASSLDGGELFF. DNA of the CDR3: TGTGCCAGCAGCTTGGACGGCGGGGAGCTGTTTTTT.

Here the CDR3 DNA reads TGCGCCAGCAGTCCACAGGGGAATGAGCAGTACTTC. As protein: CASSPQGNEQYF. The rearrangement joins TRBV5-1 to TRBJ2-7; TRBD1 agrees at 7 bases. Losses at the gene ends were 5 bases for V and 7 bases for J; bases not matched to a gene: 6. The CDR3 extends over 12 amino acids. The germline V gene has CDR1 SGHRS and CDR2 YFSETQ.

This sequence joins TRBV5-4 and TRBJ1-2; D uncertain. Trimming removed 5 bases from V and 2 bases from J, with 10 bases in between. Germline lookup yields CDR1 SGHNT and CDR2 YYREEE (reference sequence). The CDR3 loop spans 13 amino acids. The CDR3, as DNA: TGTGCCAGCAGTCCCGACAAGAACTATGGCTACACCTTC. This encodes CASSPDKNYGYTF.

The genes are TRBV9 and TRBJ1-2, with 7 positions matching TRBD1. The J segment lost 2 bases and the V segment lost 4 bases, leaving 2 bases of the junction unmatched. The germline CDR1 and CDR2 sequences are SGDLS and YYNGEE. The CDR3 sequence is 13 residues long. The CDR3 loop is CASSPTGNYGYTF. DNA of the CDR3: TGTGCCAGCAGCCCGACAGGGAACTATGGCTACACCTTC.

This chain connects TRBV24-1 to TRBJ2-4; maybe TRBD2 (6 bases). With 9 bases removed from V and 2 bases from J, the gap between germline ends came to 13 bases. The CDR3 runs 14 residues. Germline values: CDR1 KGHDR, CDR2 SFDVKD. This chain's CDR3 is CATSPGEPKNIQYF. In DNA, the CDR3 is TGTGCCACCTCCCCGGGAGAGCCCAAAAACATTCAGTACTTC.

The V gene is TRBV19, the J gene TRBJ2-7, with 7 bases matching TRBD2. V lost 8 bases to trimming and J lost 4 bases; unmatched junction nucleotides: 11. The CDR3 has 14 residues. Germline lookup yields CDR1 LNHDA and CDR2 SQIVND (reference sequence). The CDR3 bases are TGTGCCAGTGCGGGACTGGGCGGGGGTTACGAGCAGTACTTC. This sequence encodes CASAGLGGGYEQYF.

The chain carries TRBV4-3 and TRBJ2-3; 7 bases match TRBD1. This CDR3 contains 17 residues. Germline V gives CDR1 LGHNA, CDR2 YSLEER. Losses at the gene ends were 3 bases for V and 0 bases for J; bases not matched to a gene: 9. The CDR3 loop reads CASSQVVSGQSTDTQYF. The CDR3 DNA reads TGCGCCAGCAGCCAGGTCGTGTCGGGACAGAGCACAGATACGCAGTATTTT.

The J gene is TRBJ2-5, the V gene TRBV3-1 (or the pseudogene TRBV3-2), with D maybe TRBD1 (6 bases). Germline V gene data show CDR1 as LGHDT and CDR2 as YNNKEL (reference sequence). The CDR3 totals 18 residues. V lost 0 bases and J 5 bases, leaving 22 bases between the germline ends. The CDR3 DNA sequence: TGTGCCAGCAGCCAAGATGCTTGGGGGCGTAACTGGCGGGAGACCCAGTACTTC. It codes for CASSQDAWGRNWRETQYF.

The CDR3 loop is CASSQELGRANTEAFF. In nucleotides, the CDR3 is TGTGCCAGCAGCCAAGAGTTGGGCAGGGCAAACACTGAAGCTTTCTTT. The J gene is TRBJ1-1, the V gene TRBV4-2, with D maybe TRBD1 (5 bases). V was clipped by 0 bases and J by 2 bases, with 13 bases between them. Germline V lookup: CDR1 LGHNA, CDR2 YNFKEQ. This CDR3 region has 16 residues.

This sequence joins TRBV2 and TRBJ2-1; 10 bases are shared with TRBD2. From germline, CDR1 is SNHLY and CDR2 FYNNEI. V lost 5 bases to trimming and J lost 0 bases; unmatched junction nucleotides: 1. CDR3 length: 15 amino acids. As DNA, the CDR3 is TGTGCCAGCAGTAGGACTAGCGGCTCCTACAATGAGCAGTTCTTC. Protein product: CASSRTSGSYNEQFF.

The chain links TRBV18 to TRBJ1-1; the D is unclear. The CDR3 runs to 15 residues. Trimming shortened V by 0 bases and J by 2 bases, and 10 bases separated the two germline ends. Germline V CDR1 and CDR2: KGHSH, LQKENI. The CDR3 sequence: CASSPPQPLNTEAFF. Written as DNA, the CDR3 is TGTGCCAGCTCACCACCTCAACCCCTAAACACTGAAGCTTTCTTT. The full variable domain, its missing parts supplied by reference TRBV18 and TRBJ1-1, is NAGVMQNPRHLVRRRGQEARLRCSPMKGHSHVYWYRQLPEEGLKFMVYLQKENIIDESGMPKERFSAEFPKEGPSILRIQQVVRGDSAAYFCASSPPQPLNTEAFFGQGTRLTVV.

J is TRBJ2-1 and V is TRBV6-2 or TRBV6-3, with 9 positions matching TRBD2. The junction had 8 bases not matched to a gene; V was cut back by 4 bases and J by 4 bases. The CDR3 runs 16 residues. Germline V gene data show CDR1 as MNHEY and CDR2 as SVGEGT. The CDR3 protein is CASSFTISGRYNEQFF. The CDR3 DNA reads TGTGCCAGCAGTTTTACGATAAGCGGGAGGTACAATGAGCAGTTCTTC.

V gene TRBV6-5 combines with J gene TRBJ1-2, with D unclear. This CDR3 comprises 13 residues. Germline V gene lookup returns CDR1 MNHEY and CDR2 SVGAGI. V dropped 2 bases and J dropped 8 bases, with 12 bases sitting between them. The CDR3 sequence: CASSYDVREGYTF. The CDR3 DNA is TGTGCCAGCAGTTACGACGTAAGGGAGGGCTACACCTTC.

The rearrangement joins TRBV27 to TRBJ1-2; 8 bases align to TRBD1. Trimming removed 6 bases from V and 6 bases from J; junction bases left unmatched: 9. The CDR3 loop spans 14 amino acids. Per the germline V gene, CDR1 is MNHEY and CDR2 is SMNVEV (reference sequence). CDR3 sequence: CASRLTGGENGYTF. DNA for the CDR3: TGTGCCAGCAGACTTACAGGGGGGGAAAATGGCTACACCTTC.

The CDR3 bases are TGTGCCATCTCAAGGGGAGGACGCAATCAGCCCCAGCATTTT. It specifies CAISRGGRNQPQHF. The chain has TRBV10-3 and TRBJ1-5; D might be TRBD1 (5 bases). CDR3 length: 14 residues. Trimming took off 8 bases at V and 2 bases at J, with 13 bases between the two ends. Germline CDR1 ENHRY, CDR2 SYGVKD.